Listed here is a single TCR beta chain. Its antigen is not known. This sample was taken from a study of T cell responses to AZD1222 COVID-19 vaccine. Trimming left V 3 bases short and J 4 bases short, with 9 bases between. This CDR3 has 13 amino acids. Whole-study findings and limits: Baseline seropositivity characterized only a handful of AZD1222 recipients. The sample set comprised mostly white British donors with more females, and clonal diversity was possibly underestimated.

Whether given at about 4 or about 12 weeks, second doses were pooled. The data were produced by immunoSEQ multiplex PCR, yet TCRdb's version contains in-frame clones alone and is incomplete. The sample records under 150,000 clones, around 92% being singletons. This TCR came from an adult who received the AZD1222 COVID-19 vaccine. The gene calls are TRBV12-3 or TRBV12-4 and TRBJ1-2; D is ambiguous. The sequenced sample was peripheral blood, obtained 28 days after the second AZD1222 dose. CDR3: CASSLAGPYGYTF. CDR3 bases: TGTGCCAGCAGTTTGGCAGGCCCCTATGGCTACACCTTC.